This T cell receptor beta chain was recovered during a study of breast tumors, draining lymph nodes, adjacent tissues. The CDR3 consists of 14 residues. Trimming took off 0 bases at V and 6 bases at J, with 9 bases between the two ends. CDR1 is SGHTA and CDR2 is FQGTGA in the germline V gene. The lymph nodes were axillary draining lymph nodes from breast cancer patients. Whole-study findings and limits: Data only fit, rather than demonstrated, lymph node origin of most tumor T cells. Tumor repertoires ranked between lymph nodes and nontumor tissue in diversity, with V and J gene preferences. Data fit most tumor T cells coming from lymph node, expanding in tumor.

TCRdb redid the calling of the multiplex PCR reads with MiXCR, one entry per CDR3 protein. This sample yields around 140,000 distinct CDR3 sequences, of which 20% to 25% are seen a single time; about 2.4% belongs to the top ten. This clonotype was seen at least ten times. Its antigen is currently unknown. The sample was axillary lymph node tissue. The sequence came from a female donor with breast cancer. Some clones in this sample may be carry-over from other donors' samples. The genes are TRBV7-3 and TRBJ2-1; no definite D call. The CDR3 region is CASSLTGTFNEQFF. DNA for the CDR3: TGTGCCAGCAGCTTAACAGGCACTTTCAATGAGCAGTTCTTC.